This entry concerns a single T cell receptor beta chain. This sample was included in a study of Ad26.COV2.S vaccination and SARS-CoV-2 variants. Study context: Each vaccinee took Ad26.COV2.S intramuscularly, once or twice 56 days apart.

Trimming cost V 5 bases and J 5 bases, with 10 bases left between them. Germline V gene data show CDR1 as LNHDA and CDR2 as SQIVND (reference sequence). The CDR3 covers 13 residues. Treatment defined: roughly 20 received Ad26.COV2.S at low or high dose, single or two shots; about 5 received placebo; per-sample allocation not given. Day 63 after the first vaccine or placebo injection was the time point for sampling. Sequencing used immunoSEQ multiplex PCR; TCRdb keeps in-frame clones, though not all of them. The sample lists about 470,000 clones, 90% occurring once. This sequence joins TRBV19 and TRBJ1-5; the D is unclear. Here the sequenced sample was peripheral blood, taken in a trial of Ad26.COV2.S vaccine versus placebo. The origin of this receptor is a person between 18 and 60 years old who received the Ad26.COV2.S COVID-19 vaccine or a placebo. This chain's CDR3 is CASSGRSHQPQHF. The CDR3 DNA follows: TGTGCCAGTAGTGGACGGTCACATCAGCCCCAGCATTTT.